What follows describes a single T cell receptor (beta chain). Antigen specificity is unknown. These data belong to a study of OX40 agonist ivuxolimab in advanced cancers. The overall study: The dose-escalation cohort had hepatocellular carcinoma, melanoma, renal cell or head and neck cancer. Overall study results and limits: Among the lowest levels of clonal expansion were found in partial responders at 0.1-3.0 mg/kg. Among expanded peripheral T cells, antigen specificity went undetermined.

With 0 bases clipped from V and 7 bases from J, the junction kept 8 bases outside the gene matches. The CDR3 covers 16 residues. Germline V CDR1 and CDR2: SEHNR, FQNEAQ (reference sequence). Systemic immunosuppression or a history of autoimmune disease excluded patients. The table came from immunoSEQ multiplex PCR; TCRdb's copy has only in-frame clones and leaves some out. The sample shows tens of thousands of clones, roughly 94% of them seen only once. The origin of this receptor is an adult with an advanced solid tumor such as melanoma, head and neck, liver or kidney cancer. The sequencing here drew on CD4+ or CD8+ T cells sorted from blood, taken in a trial of the OX40 agonist ivuxolimab. The gene calls are TRBV7-9 and TRBJ2-1; TRBD1 matches at 8 bases. This CDR3 is CASSLAPGGADNEQFF. The CDR3 DNA is TGTGCCAGCAGCTTAGCCCCAGGGGGCGCTGATAATGAGCAGTTCTTC.